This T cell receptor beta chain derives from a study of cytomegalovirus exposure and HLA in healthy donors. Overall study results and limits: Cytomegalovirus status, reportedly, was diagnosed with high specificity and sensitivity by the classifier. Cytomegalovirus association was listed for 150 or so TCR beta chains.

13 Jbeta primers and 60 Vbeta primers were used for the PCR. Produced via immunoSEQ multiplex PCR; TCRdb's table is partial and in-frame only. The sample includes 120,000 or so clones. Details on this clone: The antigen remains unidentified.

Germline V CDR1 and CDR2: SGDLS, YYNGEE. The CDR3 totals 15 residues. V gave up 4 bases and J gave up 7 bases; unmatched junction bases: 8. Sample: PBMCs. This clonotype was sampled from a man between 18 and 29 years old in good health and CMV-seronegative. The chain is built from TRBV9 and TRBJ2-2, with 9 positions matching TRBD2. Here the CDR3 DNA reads TGTGCCAGCAGCTTTGCGGGGGGGCCGGTCGGGGAGCTGTTTTTT. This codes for CASSFAGGPVGELFF.